These 16 T cell receptor beta chains share one sample of origin, sequenced in a study of blood T cell repertoires in COVID-19. Only in-frame clones appear in the TCRdb table, and some are missing; sequencing was by immunoSEQ multiplex PCR. The sample includes 300,000 to 500,000 clones, roughly 90% seen only once; the top ten take about 0.89%. Sequencing was performed on PBMCs or T cells enriched from blood (not recorded which). All receptors come from a woman between 25 and 40 years old with acute COVID-19.

V usage is TRBV15 and J usage is TRBJ1-5; weak D call: TRBD1 (6 bases). The V and J ends lost 5 bases and 5 bases respectively, with 16 bases between them. Germline V gene lookup returns CDR1 LNHNV and CDR2 YYDKDF (reference sequence). This CDR3 is built from 15 residues. The CDR3 protein is CATSSLAGAHQPQHF. For the CDR3, the DNA is TGTGCCACCAGCTCTCTTGCAGGGGCCCATCAGCCCCAGCATTTT.

The chain employs TRBV19 and TRBJ1-5; D is undetermined. Trimming removed 4 bases at V and 3 bases at J, with 10 bases between. In germline, CDR1 is LNHDA, CDR2 SQIVND (reference sequence). This CDR3 contains 14 residues. The CDR3 protein is CASSKSHNNQPQHF. The CDR3, as DNA: TGTGCCAGTAGTAAGAGTCATAACAATCAGCCCCAGCATTTT.

The chain is built from TRBV9 and TRBJ1-4; D is undetermined. This CDR3 comprises 15 residues. The germline gives CDR1 SGDLS, CDR2 YYNGEE. The V and J ends lost 6 bases and 8 bases respectively, with 20 bases between them. The CDR3 DNA reads TGTGCCAGCACCACATCCAGCGGACTCGGAGAAAAACTGTTTTTT. It encodes CASTTSSGLGEKLFF.

The rearrangement uses TRBV2 and TRBJ1-1; no reliable D call. V was trimmed by 3 bases and J by 7 bases, leaving 6 bases between them. The V gene's germline CDR1 is SNHLY and CDR2 FYNNEI. CDR3 size: 11 residues. The CDR3, as DNA: TGTGCCAGCAGTGATAGCGGTGAAGCTTTCTTT. This gives the protein CASSDSGEAFF.

The count of this clone is one. The V gene is TRBV6-5, the J gene TRBJ1-2; TRBD1 is a possible D gene (5 bases). The CDR3 is 11 residues long. CDR1 and CDR2 (germline): MNHEY, SVGAGI. V lost 7 bases and J lost 4, with 7 bases in between. CDR3 DNA sequence: TGTGCCAGCAAAGACAGCTATGGCTACACCTTC. Translation: CASKDSYGYTF.

The J gene is TRBJ2-1, the V gene TRBV7-9; TRBD2 matches 14 bases. The CDR3 has 17 residues. V was pared by 4 bases and J by 2 bases, with 4 bases of the junction left unmatched. Germline V CDR1 and CDR2: SEHNR, FQNEAQ (reference sequence). In DNA form, the CDR3 reads TGTGCCAGCAGCTCTAGACTAGCGGGGGGGACCTACAATGAGCAGTTCTTC. It codes for CASSSRLAGGTYNEQFF.

V usage is TRBV12-5 and J usage is TRBJ2-3; D is perhaps TRBD2 (5 bases). CDR3 length: 14 residues. The ends were cut back, 6 bases at V and 2 bases at J, with 12 bases in the middle. The germline V gene has CDR1 LGHNT and CDR2 FRNRAP. For the CDR3, the DNA is TGTGCTAGTGGCCCGGGGTCTGACACAGATACGCAGTATTTT. Its translation: CASGPGSDTDTQYF.

J is TRBJ1-6 and V is TRBV19; D is unresolved. This CDR3 is 13 amino acids long. The germline CDR1 and CDR2 sequences are LNHDA and SQIVND (reference sequence). Trimming shortened V by 7 bases and J by 0 bases, and 4 bases separated the two germline ends. DNA of the CDR3: TGTGCCAGTACAGTCTCCTATAATTCACCCCTCCACTTT. Translating gives CASTVSYNSPLHF.

This rearrangement joins TRBV4-3 to TRBJ2-5, with D perhaps TRBD2 (6 bases). This CDR3 spans 22 amino acids. V gave up 1 base and J gave up 0 bases, with 30 bases separating them. The germline CDR1 and CDR2 sequences are LGHNA and YSLEER. CDR3 bases: TGCGCCAGCAGCCAAGGTTTTGGCGGACTAACCTCAAACCGGTATTACCAAGAGACCCAGTACTTC. This sequence encodes CASSQGFGGLTSNRYYQETQYF.

In this sample, this clone turned up a few times. This chain uses TRBV27 with TRBJ1-1, with D unresolved. Germline-derived CDR1 and CDR2 are MNHEY and SMNVEV (reference sequence). With 0 bases removed from V and 1 base from J, the gap between germline ends came to 12 bases. CDR3 length: 16 residues. CDR3 sequence reads: CASSLSPPGKNTEAFF. The CDR3 region has the DNA TGTGCCAGCAGTTTATCCCCGCCAGGTAAGAACACTGAAGCTTTCTTT.

The genes are TRBV7-9 and TRBJ1-2; 7 nucleotides agree with TRBD1. From germline, CDR1 is SEHNR and CDR2 FQNEAQ (reference sequence). This CDR3 has 14 amino acids. V shed 7 bases, J shed 3 bases, and the junction held 8 bases outside the gene matches. CDR3 nucleotides: TGTGCCAGCACCAAAAACAGGGGTGACTATGGCTACACCTTC. This encodes CASTKNRGDYGYTF.

The gene calls are TRBV19 and TRBJ2-3; D may be TRBD1 (5 bases). CDR1 and CDR2 from the germline V gene are LNHDA and SQIVND (reference sequence). V was shortened by 6 bases and J by 1 base, with 8 bases between the two germline ends. The CDR3 spans 13 residues. DNA of the CDR3: TGTGCCAGTAGAAAAGGGGGCACAGATACGCAGTATTTT. Protein product: CASRKGGTDTQYF.

The chain is built from TRBV6-4 and TRBJ1-6; 8 bases fit TRBD1. Per germline, CDR1 MRHNA and CDR2 SNTAGT. The CDR3 is made up of 16 amino acids. The ends lost 2 bases at V and 9 bases at J; junction bases unmatched: 9. CDR3 bases: TGTGCCAGCAGTGACGCGCCCCAGGGGGCTGGTTCACCCCTCCACTTT. Its translation: CASSDAPQGAGSPLHF.

The rearrangement joins TRBV5-4 to TRBJ2-1; 8 positions agree with TRBD2. The CDR3 covers 17 residues. The J segment lost 8 bases and the V segment lost 4 bases, leaving 17 bases of the junction unmatched. Germline V gives CDR1 SGHNT, CDR2 YYREEE (reference sequence). The chain's CDR3 is CASSPRGGAKAGDEQFF. The CDR3 DNA reads TGTGCCAGCAGCCCGAGGGGCGGGGCGAAAGCGGGGGATGAGCAGTTCTTC.

The gene calls are TRBV5-1 and TRBJ1-5; D might be TRBD1 (6 bases). Germline V lookup: CDR1 SGHRS, CDR2 YFSETQ. The CDR3 spans 17 residues. V was pared by 2 bases and J by 4 bases, with 19 bases between. CDR3 sequence (DNA): TGCGCCAGCAGCTTACTCCCCAGCGACAGGATAAATCAGCCCCAGCATTTT. It translates to CASSLLPSDRINQPQHF.

This chain uses TRBV9 with TRBJ1-3, with D perhaps matching TRBD1 (5 bases). Trimming took off 5 bases at V and 0 bases at J, with 12 bases between the two ends. The CDR3 is 15 amino acids. The V gene's germline CDR1 is SGDLS and CDR2 YYNGEE. The DNA for the CDR3 is TGTGCCAGCAGTGATGACAGCGTCTCTGGAAACACCATATATTTT. This sequence encodes CASSDDSVSGNTIYF.